These T cell receptor beta chains were read from a single sample in a study of technical replicates of blood from several donors. Only in-frame clones appear in the TCRdb table, and some are missing; sequencing was by immunoSEQ multiplex PCR. The sample has 70,000 to 90,000 clones; roughly nine tenths are singletons. The source material was T cells isolated from PBMCs. Receptors were obtained from a human donor in good health. The CDR3 runs from the conserved cysteine through the conserved F or W. The size entry is marked missing in some rows and otherwise reads once, few, many or a size class.

CDR3 length	clone size	V gene	CDR3 protein
17	.	TRBV11-2	CASSLVPQGAVSDTQYF
11	.	TRBV11-2	CASSLEGQVAF
13	.	TRBV13	CASSRREANEQYF
15	.	TRBV21-1	CASSKREGYGEKLFF
15	.	TRBV4-1	CASSQDGGADQPQHF
14	.	TRBV7-9	CASSLAGLPDGYTF
13	.	TRBV19	CASSNRQERGYTF
15	.	TRBV7-3	CASSVQQGPYNEQFF
15	once	TRBV5-8	CASSLGSGSTDTQYF
16	.	TRBV2	CASSEPSLAGVETQYF
12	.	TRBV6-1	CASSEGQMKLFF
20	.	TRBV2	CASSESYHQAGDSSGNTIYF
15	.	TRBV28	CASSLLRDISYEQYF
16	.	TRBV7-9	CASSLGADPGFDEQFF
14	.	TRBV6-1	CASSLGLAENEQFF
15	.	TRBV27	CASSAIDRNSYEQYF
14	.	TRBV25-1	CASSDGRTADTQYF
16	.	TRBV10-3	CAISEARPSDTGELFF
15	.	TRBV6-5	CASRLQGAKSYEQYF
13	.	TRBV4-1	CASSQPRTGEAFF
15	.	TRBV5-1	CASSLSTGVNYGYTF
12	few	TRBV10-1	CASSESRDTQYF
16	.	TRBV27	CASSSPRMRHTDTQYF
15	.	TRBV6-5	CASSYSGGDNEKLFF
12	.	TRBV9	CASSLTNNEQFF
13	.	TRBV5-4	CASSLLGAETQYF
13	once	TRBV29-1	CSVVIAGQYEQYF
17	few	TRBV5-5	CASRASGQPRANYGYTF
13	.	TRBV10-3	CAITMDRAYGYTF
15	.	TRBV7-9	CASSLGRGQFGEQYF
14	once	TRBV5-5	CASSFSSGQETQYF
17	few	TRBV4-1	CASSQDRFREVERGYTF
15	once	TRBV30	CAWRATTGLYNEQFF
16	.	TRBV4-1	CASSQAYRGLNYGYTF
14	.	TRBV30	CAWTQGSRTDTQYF
14	.	TRBV27	CASGGQGFNEKLFF